This T cell receptor (beta chain) was profiled in a study of blood T cells in healthy people across ages. PCR was performed a second time for roughly 7 to 12 cycles using a sample-barcoded 5' primer and a J-beta primer mix. MiXCR, run by TCRdb on the 5' RACE reads, gives a single entry per CDR3 protein. The data hold 1.5 million to 2 million distinct CDR3 sequences, with 30% to 35% observed a single time. The material sequenced was blood. The receptor comes from a woman in her 30s in good health.

In DNA form, the CDR3 reads TGTGCCAGCAGCTCCCCAAGGTCTAGCGGGGGGGGTGCAGATACGCAGTATTTT. Its protein is CASSSPRSSGGGADTQYF. The genes are TRBV7-9 and TRBJ2-3; 12 nucleotides match TRBD2. The germline V gene encodes CDR1 SEHNR and CDR2 FQNEAQ (reference sequence). J lost 4 bases, V lost 4 bases, and 12 bases had no gene match. The CDR3 sequence is 18 residues long.